This TCR beta chain derives from a study of blood T cell repertoires in COVID-19. Whole-study context: PBMCs, B-cell-depleted T cells, or T cells provided the cDNA or gDNA that made up the material.

Only a few counts were recorded for this clone. The J segment lost 6 bases and the V segment lost 5 bases, leaving 14 bases of the junction unmatched. The CDR3 runs to 17 residues. Looked up from germline, CDR1 is MNHEY and CDR2 is SVGEGT. Measured with immunoSEQ multiplex PCR; TCRdb has only the in-frame clones, and not every one. The top ten hold 1.5% to 2% of the sample, which has about 290,000 clones, 75% to 90% seen once. The sample was PBMCs or T cells enriched from blood (not recorded which). The TCR was taken from a woman between 35 and 50 years old who had recovered from COVID-19. This chain joins TRBV6-2 or TRBV6-3 and TRBJ1-5; TRBD1 matches at 9 bases. In DNA, the CDR3 is TGTGCCAGCAGTGGGGGACAGGGTCTCACAGTGACTCAGCCCCAGCATTTT. This gives the protein CASSGGQGLTVTQPQHF.